This T cell receptor (beta chain) was recorded in a study of early T cells in non-severe SARS-CoV-2 infection. This clonotype was detected many times. This CDR3 is built from 15 residues. With 5 bases removed from V and 0 bases from J, the gap between germline ends came to 10 bases. CDR1 and CDR2 (germline): MNHEY, SMNVEV (reference sequence). Molecules of cDNA were individually given unique molecular identifiers that were attached to them. MiXCR, applied by TCRdb to the 5' RACE reads, yields one record per CDR3 protein. The sample carries about 64,000 distinct CDR3 sequences, roughly 9% recorded once.

The rearrangement links TRBV27 to TRBJ1-4; maybe TRBD1 (6 bases). This material consisted of whole blood, taken at baseline. The source is an adult who was a healthcare worker with PCR-confirmed SARS-CoV-2 infection or an uninfected control (not recorded which). This CDR3 reads CASSPSGATNEKLFF. In DNA, the CDR3 is TGTGCCAGCAGTCCTTCAGGGGCAACTAATGAAAAACTGTTTTTT.